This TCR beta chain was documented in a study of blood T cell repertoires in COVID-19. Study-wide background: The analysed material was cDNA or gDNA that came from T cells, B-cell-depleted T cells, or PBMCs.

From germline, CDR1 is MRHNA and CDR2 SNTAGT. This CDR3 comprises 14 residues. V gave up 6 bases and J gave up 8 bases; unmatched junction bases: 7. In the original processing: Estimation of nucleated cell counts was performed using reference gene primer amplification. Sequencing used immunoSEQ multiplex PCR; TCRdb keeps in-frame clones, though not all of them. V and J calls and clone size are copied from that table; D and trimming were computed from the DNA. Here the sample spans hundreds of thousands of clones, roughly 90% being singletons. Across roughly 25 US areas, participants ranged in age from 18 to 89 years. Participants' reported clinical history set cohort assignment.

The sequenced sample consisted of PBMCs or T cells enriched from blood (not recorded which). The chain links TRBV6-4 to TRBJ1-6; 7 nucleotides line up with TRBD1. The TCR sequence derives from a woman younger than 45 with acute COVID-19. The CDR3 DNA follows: TGTGCCAGCAGGGAGACAGGGATGGATTCACCCCTCCACTTT. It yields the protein CASRETGMDSPLHF.